This T cell receptor beta chain came from a study of cytomegalovirus exposure and HLA in healthy donors. This clone has just a few counts. The PCR used 60 Vbeta and 13 Jbeta primers. TCRdb's table, derived via immunoSEQ multiplex PCR, lists solely in-frame clones and lacks some. The table has over 150,000 clones, around 75% seen once; the top ten hold 4.9%. V shed 3 bases, J shed 4 bases, and the junction held 7 bases outside the gene matches. The CDR3 loop spans 16 amino acids. Germline CDR1 SGHAT, CDR2 FQNNGV. This receptor was taken from a male donor in good health and CMV-seronegative. Material: PBMCs. The chain recombines TRBV11-2 with TRBJ2-1, with 9 bases that match TRBD2. In DNA form, the CDR3 reads TGTGCCAGCAGCTTCGCGGGGGGGTCTGCTTACAATGAGCAGTTCTTC. Its translation: CASSFAGGSAYNEQFF.